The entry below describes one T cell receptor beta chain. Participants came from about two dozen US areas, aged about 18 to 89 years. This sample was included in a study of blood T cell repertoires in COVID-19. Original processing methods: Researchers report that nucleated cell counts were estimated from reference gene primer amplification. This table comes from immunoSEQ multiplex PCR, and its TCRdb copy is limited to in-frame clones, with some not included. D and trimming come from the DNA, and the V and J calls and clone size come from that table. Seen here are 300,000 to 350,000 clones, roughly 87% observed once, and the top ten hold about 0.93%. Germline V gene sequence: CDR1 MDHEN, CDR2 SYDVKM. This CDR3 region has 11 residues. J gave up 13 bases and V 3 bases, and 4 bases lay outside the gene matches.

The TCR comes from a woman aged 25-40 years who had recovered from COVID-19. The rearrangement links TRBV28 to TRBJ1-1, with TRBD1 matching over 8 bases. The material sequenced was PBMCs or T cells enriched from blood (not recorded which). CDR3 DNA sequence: TGTGCCAGCAGTTTGGACAGGGAGGTTTTCTTT. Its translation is CASSLDREVFF.